This TCR beta chain appears in the sequencing data of a study of blood T cell repertoires in COVID-19. Overall study context: Whether acute or convalescent, the COVID-19 samples came from the United States, Italy and Spain. Nucleic acid was either cDNA or gDNA, and it came from T cells, B-cell-depleted T cells, or PBMCs.

Trimming removed 6 bases at V and 6 bases at J, with 9 bases between. The V gene's germline CDR1 is MDHEN and CDR2 SYDVKM. The CDR3 sequence is 12 residues long. Study processing details: Estimation of nucleated cell counts was performed using reference gene primer amplification. Assay: immunoSEQ multiplex PCR; the TCRdb copy retains only in-frame clones and omits some. V and J calls and clone size are given by that table; D and trimming were obtained from the DNA. The table lists 150,000 to 200,000 clones, about four fifths of them singletons. Material for sequencing was peripheral blood. The chain combines TRBV28 with TRBJ1-3; weak D call: TRBD1 (5 bases). The TCR was taken from a woman aged 40 to 55 with acute or convalescent COVID-19. Here the CDR3 reads CASRSTENTIYF. The CDR3 DNA reads TGTGCCAGCAGATCGACAGAAAACACCATATATTTT.